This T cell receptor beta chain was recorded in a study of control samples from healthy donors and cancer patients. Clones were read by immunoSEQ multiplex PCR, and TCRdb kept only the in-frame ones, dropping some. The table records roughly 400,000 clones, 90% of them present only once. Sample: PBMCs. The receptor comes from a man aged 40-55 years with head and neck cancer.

CDR3 nucleotides: TGTGCCAGCAGCGTAGCTGGCTTCGCGGACACTGAAGCTTTCTTT. Its protein product is CASSVAGFADTEAFF. This chain joins TRBV9 and TRBJ1-1; D is ambiguous. V lost 0 bases to trimming and J lost 3 bases, with 12 bases between them. The CDR3 spans 15 residues. Germline loops: CDR1 SGDLS, CDR2 YYNGEE.